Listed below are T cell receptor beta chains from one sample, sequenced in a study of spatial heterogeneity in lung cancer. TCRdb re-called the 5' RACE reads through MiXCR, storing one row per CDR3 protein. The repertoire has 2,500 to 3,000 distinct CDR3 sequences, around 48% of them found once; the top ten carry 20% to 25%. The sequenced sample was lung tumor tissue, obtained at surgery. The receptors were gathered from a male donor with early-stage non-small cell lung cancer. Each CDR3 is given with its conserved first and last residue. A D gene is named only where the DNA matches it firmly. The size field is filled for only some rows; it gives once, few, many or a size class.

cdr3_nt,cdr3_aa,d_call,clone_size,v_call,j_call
TGTGCCGGTTCTCTCCTCTACGAGCAGTACTTC,CAGSLLYEQYF,NA,NA,TRBV19,TRBJ2-7
TGCGCCAGCAGCTTGCTAGCGACCCAAGAGACCCAGTACTTC,CASSLLATQETQYF,NA,medium-sized,TRBV5-1,TRBJ2-5
TGTGCCAGCAGCTTATCAGAAGAGACCCAGTACTTC,CASSLSEETQYF,NA,NA,TRBV11-2,TRBJ2-5
TGCGCCAGCAGCTTGGACTTGGGCTACAATGAGCAGTTCTTC,CASSLDLGYNEQFF,NA,NA,TRBV5-1,TRBJ2-1
TGTGCCAGCAGTTTATCGCGCCTGTACACCGGGGAGCTGTTTTTT,CASSLSRLYTGELFF,NA,few,TRBV12-3/TRBV12-4,TRBJ2-2
TGTGCCGGCCTTCTGGGCAGCACAGATACGCAGTATTTT,CAGLLGSTDTQYF,NA,NA,TRBV7-9,TRBJ2-3
TGCAGTGCTAGGGAACTAGCGCTTGAGCAGTTCTTC,CSARELALEQFF,TRBD2,NA,TRBV20-1,TRBJ2-1
TGTGCCAGCAGCCGCAGGGACCCGAGCACAGATACGCAGTATTTT,CASSRRDPSTDTQYF,NA,NA,TRBV7-9,TRBJ2-3
TGTGCCAGCAGACTGTCGGTAGCCTCCTATAATTCACCCCTCCACTTT,CASRLSVASYNSPLHF,NA,large,TRBV6-5,TRBJ1-6
TGCAGTGCTAGAGATGATTGGGATACGCAGTATTTT,CSARDDWDTQYF,NA,few,TRBV20-1,TRBJ2-3
TGCGCCAGCAGCTTGACAGCTCAAGAGACCCAGTACTTC,CASSLTAQETQYF,NA,NA,TRBV5-1,TRBJ2-5
TGTGCCAGCAGTTCGGATAGAGATACGCAGTATTTT,CASSSDRDTQYF,NA,NA,TRBV6-5,TRBJ2-3
TGTGCCAGTAGTTCAGCTCGACGACAGGGTTCAGAGACCCAGTACTTC,CASSSARRQGSETQYF,TRBD1,NA,TRBV19,TRBJ2-5
TGCGCCAGCAGCGTCCGGGACAGGGGCACCGGGGAGCTGTTTTTT,CASSVRDRGTGELFF,TRBD1,NA,TRBV5-1,TRBJ2-2
TGTGCCAGCAGCCGAACAGGGACCCAGTACTTC,CASSRTGTQYF,NA,NA,TRBV12-3/TRBV12-4,TRBJ2-5
TGTGCCAGCAGCTTGCCGGTCTACGAGCAGTACTTC,CASSLPVYEQYF,NA,NA,TRBV5-5,TRBJ2-7
TGTGCTAGTGGTGCTGCCGGGACTACATACGAGCAGTACTTC,CASGAAGTTYEQYF,TRBD2,NA,TRBV12-5,TRBJ2-7
TGTGCCAGCAGCGACGAAGACAGGGGTAGAAACATTCAGTACTTC,CASSDEDRGRNIQYF,TRBD1,NA,TRBV5-6,TRBJ2-4
TGTGCCAGCAGTTTGGGCAGCCCGGCCTCCTACAATGAGCAGTTCTTC,CASSLGSPASYNEQFF,NA,few,TRBV28,TRBJ2-1
TGCGCCAGCAGCTTCAGGTACCAAGAGACCCAGTACTTC,CASSFRYQETQYF,NA,NA,TRBV5-1,TRBJ2-5
TGCAGTGCTCTGTCCGAGACCGGAGCGGGGCAACGGGGACGGCTGTTTTTT,CSALSETGAGQRGRLFF,TRBD2,NA,TRBV20-1,TRBJ2-2
TGCAGTGCTAGAGATCTAATGGTCACCGGGGAGCTGTTTTTT,CSARDLMVTGELFF,NA,medium-sized,TRBV20-1,TRBJ2-2
TGTGCCAGCAGCTTACTGGGGATGGCCGGGGAGCTGTTTTTT,CASSLLGMAGELFF,NA,NA,TRBV7-2,TRBJ2-2
TGTGCCAGCAGCCCTCAGGCCCAAGAGACCCAGTACTTC,CASSPQAQETQYF,NA,few,TRBV9,TRBJ2-5
TGCAGCGCTGAGACAGGCGACTACGAGCAGTACTTC,CSAETGDYEQYF,NA,NA,TRBV29-1,TRBJ2-7
TGCAGCGCAAGGGGCCATGGGACGTCTGGGGCCAACGTCCTGACTTTC,CSARGHGTSGANVLTF,NA,NA,TRBV29-1,TRBJ2-6
TGTGCCAGCAGCTTATCCCCAGATACGCAGTATTTT,CASSLSPDTQYF,NA,NA,TRBV7-2,TRBJ2-3
TGTGCCAGCAAAATTCGTGGACTGAGCACAGATACGCAGTATTTT,CASKIRGLSTDTQYF,NA,NA,TRBV7-2,TRBJ2-3
TGTGCCAGCAGTGGGGAGGCCGGGGAGCTGTTTTTT,CASSGEAGELFF,NA,NA,TRBV2,TRBJ2-2
TGTGCCAGCAGTGAATCGTGGGCCCAGCGGGGGGCTCCTACCTACGAGCAGTACTTC,CASSESWAQRGAPTYEQYF,TRBD2,NA,TRBV6-1,TRBJ2-7
TGCGCCAGCAGCCGGTCGTGGGGTGGATCCTACGAGCAGTACTTC,CASSRSWGGSYEQYF,NA,NA,TRBV4-3,TRBJ2-7
TGTGCCAGCAGCAAAGGAGAAGCGGGGGTTGCAGATACGCAGTATTTT,CASSKGEAGVADTQYF,NA,NA,TRBV21-1,TRBJ2-3
TGTGCCAGCAGCTTAGAGGCAGGGGGTTTGCACGAGCAGTACTTC,CASSLEAGGLHEQYF,TRBD1,NA,TRBV7-6,TRBJ2-7
TGCGCCAGCAGCTCCTCCGGGGGGGCCTCCTACAATGAGCAGTTCTTC,CASSSSGGASYNEQFF,TRBD2,NA,TRBV5-1,TRBJ2-1
TGTGCCAGCAGCTTAAGCCGACTAGCGGGGGTCGAGACCCAGTACTTC,CASSLSRLAGVETQYF,TRBD2,NA,TRBV7-2,TRBJ2-5
TGTGCCATCAGTACAACCGGGACAGGGCCTACAGATACGCAGTATTTT,CAISTTGTGPTDTQYF,TRBD1,NA,TRBV10-3,TRBJ2-3
TGCAGCGTTACAGGGGCCGGGGAGCTGTTTTTT,CSVTGAGELFF,TRBD1,NA,TRBV29-1,TRBJ2-2
TGTGCCAGCAGGGACACCGGGACAGATACGCAGTATTTT,CASRDTGTDTQYF,NA,NA,TRBV7-3,TRBJ2-3
TGCGCCAGCAGCCAAGAATGGGACAGGGGAAGATACGAGCAGTACTTC,CASSQEWDRGRYEQYF,TRBD1,few,TRBV4-1,TRBJ2-7
TGTGCCAGCAGCGGCGGATCCTACGAGCAGTACTTC,CASSGGSYEQYF,NA,NA,TRBV7-9,TRBJ2-7
TGCGCCAGCAGCCAAGATAAGGGGGGGTCGGCAGATACGCAGTATTTT,CASSQDKGGSADTQYF,NA,few,TRBV4-1,TRBJ2-3
TGTGCCACCAGTGACTCCAGGGCTGGCACCGGGGAGCTGTTTTTT,CATSDSRAGTGELFF,NA,NA,TRBV24-1,TRBJ2-2
TGTGCCAGCTCTCGGGGCACAGATACGCAGTATTTT,CASSRGTDTQYF,NA,few,TRBV25-1,TRBJ2-3
TGCAGCGTTGAACTGGCTTACGGCTCAGATACGCAGTATTTT,CSVELAYGSDTQYF,NA,NA,TRBV29-1,TRBJ2-3
TGTGCCAGCAGCTCCCGGACTAGCGGGGGCTACGAGCAGTACTTC,CASSSRTSGGYEQYF,TRBD2,NA,TRBV6-5,TRBJ2-7
TGTGCCAGCAGTTCTCACCAGGGCAGGAGGGACCAAGAGACCCAGTACTTC,CASSSHQGRRDQETQYF,NA,large,TRBV12-3/TRBV12-4,TRBJ2-5
TGTGCCACCAGCAGAGTCGGGGGTTTGGCTTACAATCAGCCCCAGCATTTT,CATSRVGGLAYNQPQHF,NA,large,TRBV15,TRBJ1-5